The clone carrying this TCR beta chain has at least ten counts. No antigen is known for it. Trimming shortened V by 6 bases and J by 7 bases, and 6 bases separated the two germline ends. This CDR3 comprises 9 residues. Germline loops: CDR1 DFQATT, CDR2 SNEGSKA (reference sequence). An equimolar mix of two oligonucleotides served as the beta constant-region primer for TRBC1 and TRBC2. Ligated cDNA was amplified by four rounds of PCR with nested alpha and beta constant-region primers and SP2. TCRdb reprocessed the UMI-ligation and nested PCR reads via MiXCR and lists one record per CDR3 protein. This table holds about 150,000 distinct CDR3 sequences, roughly 22% found once. This specimen belongs to a study of naive and memory T cell subsets. Points from the study as a whole: Possibly reflecting memory cells re-expressing CD45RA, a few larger clonotypes occurred in naive repertoires, especially CD8.

The V and J genes are TRBV20-1 and TRBJ1-2; D unclear. This sequence originates from a human donor in good health. The sample was naive CD4+ T cells from blood. CDR3 sequence: CSAGSGYTF. Written as DNA, the CDR3 is TGCAGTGCAGGGAGTGGCTACACCTTC.